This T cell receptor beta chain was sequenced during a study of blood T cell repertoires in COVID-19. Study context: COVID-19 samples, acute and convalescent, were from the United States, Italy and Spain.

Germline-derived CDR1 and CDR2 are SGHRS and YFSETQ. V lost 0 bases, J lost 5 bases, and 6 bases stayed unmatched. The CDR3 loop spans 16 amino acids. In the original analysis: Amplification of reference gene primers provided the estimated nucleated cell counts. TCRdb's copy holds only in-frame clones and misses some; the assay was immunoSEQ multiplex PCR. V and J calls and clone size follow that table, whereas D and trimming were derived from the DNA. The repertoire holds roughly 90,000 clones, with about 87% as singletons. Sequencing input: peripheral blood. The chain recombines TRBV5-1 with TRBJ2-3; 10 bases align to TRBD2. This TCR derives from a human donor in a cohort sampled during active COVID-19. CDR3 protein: CASSLDSGREGDTQYF. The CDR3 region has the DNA TGCGCCAGCAGCTTGGACAGCGGGAGGGAGGGAGATACGCAGTATTTT.